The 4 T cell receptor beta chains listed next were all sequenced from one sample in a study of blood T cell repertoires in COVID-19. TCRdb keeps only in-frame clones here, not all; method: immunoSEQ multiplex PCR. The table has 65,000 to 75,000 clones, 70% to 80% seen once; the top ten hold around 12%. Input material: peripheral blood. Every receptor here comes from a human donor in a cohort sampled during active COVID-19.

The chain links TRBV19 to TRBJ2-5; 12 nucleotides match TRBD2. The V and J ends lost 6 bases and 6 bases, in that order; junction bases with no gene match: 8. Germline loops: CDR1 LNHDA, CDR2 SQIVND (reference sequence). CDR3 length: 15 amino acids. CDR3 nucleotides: TGTGCCAGTAGCGCTAGCGGGGGGGCGGGTCAGACCCAGTACTTC. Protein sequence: CASSASGGAGQTQYF.

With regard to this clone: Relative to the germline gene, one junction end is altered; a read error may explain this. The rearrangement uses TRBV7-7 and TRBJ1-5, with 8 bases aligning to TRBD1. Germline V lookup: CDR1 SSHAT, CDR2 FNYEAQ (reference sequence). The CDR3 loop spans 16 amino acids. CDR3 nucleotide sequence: TGTGCTAGCAGCTTAGCAGACAGGGGCGGCAATCAGCCCCAGCATTTT. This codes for CASSLADRGGNQPQHF.

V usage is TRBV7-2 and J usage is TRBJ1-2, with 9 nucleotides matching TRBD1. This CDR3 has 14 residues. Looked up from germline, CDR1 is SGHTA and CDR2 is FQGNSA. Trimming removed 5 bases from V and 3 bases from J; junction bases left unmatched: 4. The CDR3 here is CASSAGTGYYGYTF. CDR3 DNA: TGTGCCAGCAGCGCCGGGACAGGGTACTATGGCTACACCTTC.

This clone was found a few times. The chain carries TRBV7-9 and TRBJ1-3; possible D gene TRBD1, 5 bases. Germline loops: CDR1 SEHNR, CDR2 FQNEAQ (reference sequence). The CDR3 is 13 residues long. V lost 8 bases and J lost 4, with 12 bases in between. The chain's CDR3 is CASWGSGGNTIYF. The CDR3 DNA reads TGTGCCAGCTGGGGCAGTGGCGGAAACACCATATATTTT.